The following is a T cell receptor (beta chain) sequence with its context. The antigen is unknown. The sample comes from a study of cytomegalovirus exposure and HLA in healthy donors. Study observations and caveats: Altogether, 150 or so TCR beta chains were recorded as cytomegalovirus-associated. Reported results showed that the classifier diagnosed cytomegalovirus status with high specificity and sensitivity. Usually a TCR sequence was rare, but some public TCRs were found in many donors.

The study drew the donors from its roughly 120-subject validation cohort, separate from the roughly 700-subject first cohort. Clones were read by immunoSEQ multiplex PCR, and TCRdb kept only the in-frame ones, dropping some. The table has 70,000 or so clones, approximately 93% seen once. CDR1 SGHAT and CDR2 FQNNGV come from the germline V gene. There are 15 residues in the CDR3. Trimming left V 5 bases short and J 4 bases short, with 18 bases between. The sequencing input was PBMCs. The TCR sequence derives from a man between 18 and 29 years old in good health and CMV-seropositive. The chain links TRBV11-2 to TRBJ2-7; D is perhaps TRBD2 (7 bases). The CDR3 DNA follows: TGTGCCAGCAGCCGGGGGGCTACCCAGGCTTACGAGCAGTACTTC. It specifies CASSRGATQAYEQYF.